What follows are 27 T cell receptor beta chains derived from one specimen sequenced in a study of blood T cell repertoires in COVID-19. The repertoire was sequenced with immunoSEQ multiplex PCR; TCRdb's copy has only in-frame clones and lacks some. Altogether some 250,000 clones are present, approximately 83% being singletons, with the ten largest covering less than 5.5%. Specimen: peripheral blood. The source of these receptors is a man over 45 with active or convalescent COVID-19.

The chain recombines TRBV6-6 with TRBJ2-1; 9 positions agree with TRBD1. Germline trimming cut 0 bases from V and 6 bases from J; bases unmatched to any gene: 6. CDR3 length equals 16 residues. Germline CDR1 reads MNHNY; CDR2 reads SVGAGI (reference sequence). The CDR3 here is CASSYSAGTGTNEQFF. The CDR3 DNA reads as TGTGCCAGCAGTTACTCTGCCGGGACAGGGACCAATGAGCAGTTCTTC.

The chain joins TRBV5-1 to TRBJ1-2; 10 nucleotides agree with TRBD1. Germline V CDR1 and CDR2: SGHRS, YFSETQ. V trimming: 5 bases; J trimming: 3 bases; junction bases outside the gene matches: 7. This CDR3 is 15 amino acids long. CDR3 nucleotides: TGCGCCAGCAGACGTGAGGGGACAGGGGACTATGGCTACACCTTC. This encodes CASRREGTGDYGYTF.

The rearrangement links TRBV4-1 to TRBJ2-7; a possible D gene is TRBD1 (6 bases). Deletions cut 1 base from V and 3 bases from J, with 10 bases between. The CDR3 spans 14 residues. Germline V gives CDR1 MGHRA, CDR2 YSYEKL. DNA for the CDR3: TGCGCCAGCAGCCAAGTTCACAGGGACTACGAGCAGTACTTC. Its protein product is CASSQVHRDYEQYF.

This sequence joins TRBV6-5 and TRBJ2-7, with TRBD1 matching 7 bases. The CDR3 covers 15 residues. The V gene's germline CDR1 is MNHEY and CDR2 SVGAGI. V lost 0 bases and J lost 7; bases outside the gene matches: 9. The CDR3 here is CASSYSRWGTAEQYF. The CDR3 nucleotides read TGTGCCAGCAGTTACTCGAGATGGGGGACAGCAGAGCAGTACTTC.

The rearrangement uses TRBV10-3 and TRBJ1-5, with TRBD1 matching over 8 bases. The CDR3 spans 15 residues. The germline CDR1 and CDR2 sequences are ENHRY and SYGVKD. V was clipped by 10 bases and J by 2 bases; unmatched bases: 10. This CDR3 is CATSDRGRGNQPQHF. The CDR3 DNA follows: TGTGCCACCTCCGACAGGGGAAGGGGCAATCAGCCCCAGCATTTT.

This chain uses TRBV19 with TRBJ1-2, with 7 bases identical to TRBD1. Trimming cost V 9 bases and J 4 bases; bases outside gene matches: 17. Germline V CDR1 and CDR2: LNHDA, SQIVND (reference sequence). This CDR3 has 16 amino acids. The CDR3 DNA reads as TGTGCCAGCAGACGACTCGACAGGGACGTTATCTATGGCTACACCTTC. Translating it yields CASRRLDRDVIYGYTF. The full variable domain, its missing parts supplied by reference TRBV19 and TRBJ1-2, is DGGITQSPKYLFRKEGQNVTLSCEQNLNHDAMYWYRQDPGQGLRLIYYSQIVNDFQKGDIAEGYSVSREKKESFPLTVTSAQKNPTAFYLCASRRLDRDVIYGYTFGSGTRLTVV.

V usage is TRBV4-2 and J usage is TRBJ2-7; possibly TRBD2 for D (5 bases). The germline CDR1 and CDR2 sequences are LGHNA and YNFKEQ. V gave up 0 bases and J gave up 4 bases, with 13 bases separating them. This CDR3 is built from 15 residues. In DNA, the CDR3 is TGTGCCAGCAGCCAAGATCGTCGGGGTGAGTACGAGCAGTACTTC. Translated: CASSQDRRGEYEQYF.

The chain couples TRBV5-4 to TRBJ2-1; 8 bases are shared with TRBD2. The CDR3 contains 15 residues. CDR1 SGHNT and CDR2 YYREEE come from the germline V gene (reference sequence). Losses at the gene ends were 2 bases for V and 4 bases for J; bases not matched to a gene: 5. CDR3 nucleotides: TGTGCCAGCAGCTTAACGGGGGGGGTATACAATGAGCAGTTCTTC. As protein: CASSLTGGVYNEQFF.

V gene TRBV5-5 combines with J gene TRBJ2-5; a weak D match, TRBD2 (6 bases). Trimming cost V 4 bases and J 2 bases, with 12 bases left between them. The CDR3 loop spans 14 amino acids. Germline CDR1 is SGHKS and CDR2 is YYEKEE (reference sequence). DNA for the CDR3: TGTGCCAGCAGCGCCGCGGGGCGACAAGAGACCCAGTACTTC. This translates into CASSAAGRQETQYF.

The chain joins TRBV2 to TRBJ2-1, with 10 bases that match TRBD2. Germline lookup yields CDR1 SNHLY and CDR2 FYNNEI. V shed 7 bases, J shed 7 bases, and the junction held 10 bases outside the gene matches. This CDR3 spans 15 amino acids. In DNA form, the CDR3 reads TGTGCCAGCAACTTCGAGCGGGGGGGGAGGAATGAGCAGTTCTTC. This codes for CASNFERGGRNEQFF.

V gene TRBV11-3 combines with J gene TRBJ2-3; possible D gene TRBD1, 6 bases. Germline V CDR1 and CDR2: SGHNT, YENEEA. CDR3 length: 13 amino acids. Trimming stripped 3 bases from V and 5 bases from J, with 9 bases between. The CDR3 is CASSLTGVDTQYF. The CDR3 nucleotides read TGTGCCAGCAGCTTGACAGGTGTAGATACGCAGTATTTT.

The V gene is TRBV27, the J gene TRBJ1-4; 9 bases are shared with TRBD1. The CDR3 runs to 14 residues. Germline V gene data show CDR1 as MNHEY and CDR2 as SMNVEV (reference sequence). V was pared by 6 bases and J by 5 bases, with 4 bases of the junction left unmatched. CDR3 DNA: TGTGCCAGCAGCACAGGGACAGGGAATGAAAAACTGTTTTTT. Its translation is CASSTGTGNEKLFF.

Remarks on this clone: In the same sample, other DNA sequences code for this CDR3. The CDR3 DNA is TGTGCCAGCAGTGAGCGGTCTGGGGCCAACGTCCTGACTTTC. It is translated as CASSERSGANVLTF. The V gene is TRBV2, the J gene TRBJ2-6; D is uncertain. Trimming took 3 bases from V and 1 from J, leaving 4 bases between them. The CDR3 loop spans 14 amino acids. Germline V CDR1 and CDR2: SNHLY, FYNNEI.

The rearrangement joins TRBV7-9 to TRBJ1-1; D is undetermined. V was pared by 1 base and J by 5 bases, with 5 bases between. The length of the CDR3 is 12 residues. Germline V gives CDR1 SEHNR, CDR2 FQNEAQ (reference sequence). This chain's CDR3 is CASSLGATEAFF. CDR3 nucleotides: TGTGCCAGCAGCTTAGGGGCAACTGAAGCTTTCTTT.

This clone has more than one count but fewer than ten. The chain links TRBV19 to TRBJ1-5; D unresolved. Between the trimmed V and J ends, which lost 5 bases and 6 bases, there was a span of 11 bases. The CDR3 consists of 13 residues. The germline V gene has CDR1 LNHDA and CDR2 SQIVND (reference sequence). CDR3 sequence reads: CASSRRERQPQHF. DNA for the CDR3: TGTGCCAGTAGTCGGCGGGAGCGTCAGCCCCAGCATTTT.

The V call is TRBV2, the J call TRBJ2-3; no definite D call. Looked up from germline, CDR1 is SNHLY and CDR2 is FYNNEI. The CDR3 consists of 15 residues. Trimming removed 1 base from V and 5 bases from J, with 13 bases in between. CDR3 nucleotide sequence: TGTGCCAGCAGTGAAGGACTTCGAAGTATAGATACGCAGTATTTT. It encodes CASSEGLRSIDTQYF. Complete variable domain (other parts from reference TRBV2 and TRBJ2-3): EPEVTQTPSHQVTQMGQEVILRCVPISNHLYFYWYRQILGQKVEFLVSFYNNEISEKSEIFDDQFSVERPDGSNFTLKIRSTKLEDSAMYFCASSEGLRSIDTQYFGPGTRLTVL.

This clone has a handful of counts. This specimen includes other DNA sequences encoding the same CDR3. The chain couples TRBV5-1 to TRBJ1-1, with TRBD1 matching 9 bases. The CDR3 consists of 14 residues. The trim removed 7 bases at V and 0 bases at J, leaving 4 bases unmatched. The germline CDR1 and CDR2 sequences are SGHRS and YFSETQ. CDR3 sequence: CASAGTGLNTEAFF. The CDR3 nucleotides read TGCGCCAGCGCTGGGACAGGGTTGAACACTGAAGCTTTCTTT.

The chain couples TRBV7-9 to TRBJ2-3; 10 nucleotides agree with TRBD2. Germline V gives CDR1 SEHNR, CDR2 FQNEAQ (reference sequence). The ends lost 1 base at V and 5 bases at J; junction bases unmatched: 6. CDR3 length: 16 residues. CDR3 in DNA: TGTGCCAGCAGCTTAGAAAGCGGGGGGGCCCTAGATACGCAGTATTTT. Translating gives CASSLESGGALDTQYF.

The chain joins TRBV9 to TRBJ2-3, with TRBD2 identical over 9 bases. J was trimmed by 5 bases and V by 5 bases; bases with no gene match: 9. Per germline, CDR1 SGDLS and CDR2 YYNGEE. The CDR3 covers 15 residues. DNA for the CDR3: TGTGCCAGCAGTCTAGGCGGGGGGGCGGTAGATACGCAGTATTTT. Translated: CASSLGGGAVDTQYF.

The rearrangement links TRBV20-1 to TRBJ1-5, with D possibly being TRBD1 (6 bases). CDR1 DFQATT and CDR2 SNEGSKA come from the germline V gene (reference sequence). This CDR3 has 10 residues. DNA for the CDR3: TGCAGACGAGGGGGTCAGCCCCAGCATTTT. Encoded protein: CRRGGQPQHF.

CDR3 DNA sequence: TGTGCCATCAGTAACGGACTGGGTCCCTACGAGCAGTACTTC. It translates to CAISNGLGPYEQYF. V is TRBV10-3 and J is TRBJ2-7; a weak D match, TRBD2 (5 bases). Germline V gives CDR1 ENHRY, CDR2 SYGVKD. CDR3 length: 14 amino acids. Trimming took 5 bases from V and 2 from J, leaving 13 bases between them.

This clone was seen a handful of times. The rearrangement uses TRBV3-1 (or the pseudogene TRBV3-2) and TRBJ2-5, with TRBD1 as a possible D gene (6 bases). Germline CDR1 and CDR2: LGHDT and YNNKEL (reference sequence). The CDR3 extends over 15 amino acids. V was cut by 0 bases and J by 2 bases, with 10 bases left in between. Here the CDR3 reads CASSQDRTEQETQYF. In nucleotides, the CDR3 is TGTGCCAGCAGCCAAGACCGGACAGAGCAAGAGACCCAGTACTTC.

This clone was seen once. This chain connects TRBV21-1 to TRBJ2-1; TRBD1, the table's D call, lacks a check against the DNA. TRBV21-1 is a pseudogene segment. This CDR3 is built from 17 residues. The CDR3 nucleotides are TGTGCCAGCAGCAAACCCGCCGACAGGGGGTTATACAATGAGCAGTTCTTC. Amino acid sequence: CASSKPADRGLYNEQFF.

The CDR3 spells CASRSGSCTEAFF. In nucleotides, the CDR3 is TGTGCCAGCAGGTCAGGGTCGTGTACTGAAGCTTTCTTT. This rearrangement joins TRBV21-1 to TRBJ1-1; no check of the table's D call, TRBD1, against the DNA was made. TRBV21-1 is recorded as a pseudogene. The CDR3 is 13 amino acids.

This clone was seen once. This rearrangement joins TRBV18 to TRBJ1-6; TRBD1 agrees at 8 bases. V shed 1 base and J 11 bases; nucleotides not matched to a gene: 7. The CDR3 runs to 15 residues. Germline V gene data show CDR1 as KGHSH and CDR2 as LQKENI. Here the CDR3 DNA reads TGTGCCAGCTCACCACTCGGACAGGGCGGTGCACCCCTCCACTTT. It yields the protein CASSPLGQGGAPLHF.

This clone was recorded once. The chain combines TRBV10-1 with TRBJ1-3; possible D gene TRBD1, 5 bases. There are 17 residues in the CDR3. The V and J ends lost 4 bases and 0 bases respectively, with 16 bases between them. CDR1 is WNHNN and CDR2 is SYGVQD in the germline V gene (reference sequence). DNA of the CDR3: TGCGCCAGCAGTGGACAGACCCCCTTTTCCTCTGGAAACACCATATATTTT. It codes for CASSGQTPFSSGNTIYF.

The CDR3 protein is CASRLDGAGELFF. CDR3 DNA: TGTGCCAGCAGGCTGGACGGGGCCGGGGAGCTGTTTTTT. The chain has TRBV12-3 or TRBV12-4 and TRBJ2-2, with D possibly TRBD2 on 5 matching bases. Trimming cost V 6 bases and J 6 bases, with 11 bases left between them. The CDR3 covers 13 residues.